This T cell receptor beta chain came from a study of a mutant IDH1 vaccine in newly diagnosed glioma. Study in general: Beginning 4-6 weeks after radiotherapy alone, or with temozolomide cycles, vaccination took place.

This CDR3 comprises 15 residues. Trimming removed 0 bases from V and 7 bases from J, with 15 bases in between. The germline CDR1 and CDR2 sequences are GTSNPN and SVGIG (reference sequence). About this clone itself: What it binds is not known.

Specified time point: week 35, safety follow-up. Every single dose of the vaccine, 300 ug of mutant IDH1 20-mer peptide, came with topical imiquimod. Eight vaccinations were given in weeks 1, 3, 5, 7, 11, 15, 19 and 23. Produced via immunoSEQ multiplex PCR; TCRdb's table is partial and in-frame only. The repertoire holds some 33,000 clones, with roughly three quarters as singletons. V gene TRBV30 combines with J gene TRBJ1-4; TRBD1 might be the D (5 bases). The TCR originated in a woman aged 35 to 49 with glioma. This specimen was PBMCs, taken from a glioma patient whose treatment included an IDH1 peptide vaccine. Here the CDR3 DNA reads TGTGCCTGGAGTGTCGGTGGCCGGGGCGGTGAAAAACTGTTTTTT. This gives the protein CAWSVGGRGGEKLFF. Filled out from reference TRBV30 and TRBJ1-4, the complete variable domain reads SQTIHQWPATLVQPVGSPLSLECTVEGTSNPNLYWYRQAAGRGLQLLFYSVGIGQISSEVPQNLSASRPQDRQFILSSKKLLLSDSGFYLCAWSVGGRGGEKLFFGSGTQLSVL.